Each of the 8 T cell receptor beta chains below was sequenced from the same sample in a study of memory CD4+ T cells and cytomegalovirus serostatus. This table comes from immunoSEQ multiplex PCR, and its TCRdb copy is limited to in-frame clones, with some not included. The data contain around 60,000 clones, 82% of them singletons. The sort gate was single viable CD3+CD4+CD8-CD45RO+ cells for memory CD4+ T cells. Sequenced: memory CD4+ T cells from blood. The receptors were gathered from an adult in good health and CMV-seronegative. Some clones in this sample may be carry-over from other donors' samples.

The V and J genes are TRBV9 and TRBJ2-2; D gene unclear. V lost 4 bases and J lost 8, with 15 bases in between. CDR1 is SGDLS and CDR2 is YYNGEE in the germline V gene. The CDR3 covers 14 residues. CDR3 nucleotide sequence: TGTGCCAGCAGCCCCCTCTCGACACGTGGGGAGCTGTTTTTT. It specifies CASSPLSTRGELFF.

There are a few counts of this clone. V is TRBV27 and J is TRBJ1-5; the D is unclear. The germline V gene has CDR1 MNHEY and CDR2 SMNVEV (reference sequence). V lost 3 bases and J lost 2, with 2 bases in between. The CDR3 totals 12 residues. This chain's CDR3 is CASSFRNQPQHF. The CDR3, as DNA: TGTGCCAGCAGTTTCCGCAATCAGCCCCAGCATTTT.

V usage is TRBV28 and J usage is TRBJ1-2; TRBD1 aligns across 8 bases. The CDR3 covers 15 residues. The V gene end was trimmed by 6 bases and the J gene end by 8 bases; junction bases not matched to a gene: 14. Looked up from germline, CDR1 is MDHEN and CDR2 is SYDVKM. The CDR3 coding sequence is TGTGCCAGCAGCACTCAACCTCTGACAGGGGACGGCTACACCTTC. Protein product: CASSTQPLTGDGYTF.

The chain couples TRBV21-1 to TRBJ1-1. TRBV21-1 is annotated as a pseudogene. The CDR3 covers 11 residues. The CDR3, as DNA: TGTGCCAGCAGCATCTACACTGAAGCTTTCTTT. As protein: CASSIYTEAFF.

J is TRBJ2-2 and V is TRBV18; tentatively, D is TRBD1 (5 bases). CDR3 size: 16 residues. Trimming removed 0 bases at V and 5 bases at J, with 13 bases between. CDR1 and CDR2 from the germline V gene are KGHSH and LQKENI. In DNA form, the CDR3 reads TGTGCCAGCTCACCACCTTGGCAGGGTGAGACCGGGGAGCTGTTTTTT. It yields the protein CASSPPWQGETGELFF.

The chain has TRBV7-3 and TRBJ1-4; TRBD1 matches 7 bases. After removal of 5 bases from V and 5 bases from J, the junction contained 8 bases not matched to a gene. The germline CDR1 and CDR2 sequences are SGHTA and FQGTGA. The CDR3 extends over 15 amino acids. The CDR3 is CASSPQGGPNEKLFF. The CDR3 coding sequence is TGTGCCAGCAGCCCCCAGGGGGGTCCAAATGAAAAACTGTTTTTT.

The chain uses TRBV14 and TRBJ1-2; the D is unclear. The CDR3 is made up of 14 amino acids. Germline V gene sequence: CDR1 SGHDN, CDR2 FVKESK. The V and J ends lost 4 bases and 6 bases respectively, with 15 bases between them. CDR3 in DNA: TGTGCCAGCAGCCCCAAGATGGGGTTGGATGGCTACACCTTC. Translating gives CASSPKMGLDGYTF.

In nucleotides, the CDR3 is TGTGCCAGCAGCGCTCTGGCCGGGGAGCTGTTTTTT. Its translation: CASSALAGELFF. The V and J genes are TRBV7-3 and TRBJ2-2, with no clear D. Trimming removed 5 bases at V and 6 bases at J, with 7 bases between. The CDR3 consists of 12 residues. Germline lookup yields CDR1 SGHTA and CDR2 FQGTGA.